This TCR beta chain was retrieved from a study of CD8 T cells in ankylosing spondylitis. This clonotype has a handful of counts. This CDR3 has 18 residues. Germline-derived CDR1 and CDR2 are LGHNA and YSLEER. V gave up 1 base and J gave up 2 bases; unmatched junction bases: 11. A single record per CDR3 protein comes from TCRdb applying MiXCR to the 5' RACE reads. The sample records about 130,000 distinct CDR3 sequences, roughly 8.8% being singletons. Sequenced sample: blood, either unsorted or a sorted T cell fraction (not recorded which). The TCR sequence derives from a male donor with ankylosing spondylitis or in good health (not recorded which). This rearrangement joins TRBV4-3 to TRBJ2-3; 8 bases match TRBD2. DNA of the CDR3: TGCGCCAGCAGCCAAGTATTGGGACTAGTGGGGTTCACAGATACGCAGTATTTT. Amino acids: CASSQVLGLVGFTDTQYF.